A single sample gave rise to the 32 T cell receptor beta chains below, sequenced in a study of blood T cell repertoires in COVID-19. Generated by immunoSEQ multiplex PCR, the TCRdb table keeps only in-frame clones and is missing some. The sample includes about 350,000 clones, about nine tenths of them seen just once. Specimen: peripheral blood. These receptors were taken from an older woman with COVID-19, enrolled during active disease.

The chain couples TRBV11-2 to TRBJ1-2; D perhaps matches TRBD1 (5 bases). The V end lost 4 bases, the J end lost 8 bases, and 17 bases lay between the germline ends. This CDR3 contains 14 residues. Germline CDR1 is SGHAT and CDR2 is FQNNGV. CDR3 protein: CASSSGGVSGGYTF. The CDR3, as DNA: TGTGCCAGCAGCTCCGGGGGGGTATCAGGAGGCTACACCTTC.

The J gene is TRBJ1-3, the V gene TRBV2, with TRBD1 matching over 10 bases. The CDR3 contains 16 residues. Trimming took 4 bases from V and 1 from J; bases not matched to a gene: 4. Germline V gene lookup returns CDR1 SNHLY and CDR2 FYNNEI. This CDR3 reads CASSGDRGPSGNTIYF. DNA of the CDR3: TGTGCCAGCAGTGGCGACAGGGGGCCGTCTGGAAACACCATATATTTT.

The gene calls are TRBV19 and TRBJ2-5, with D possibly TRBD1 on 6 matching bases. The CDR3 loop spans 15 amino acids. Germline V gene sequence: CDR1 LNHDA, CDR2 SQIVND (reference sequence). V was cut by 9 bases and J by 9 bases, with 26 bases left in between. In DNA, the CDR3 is TGTGCCAGCCGACCTACAGGGATCGTTGTTGCTGCCCAGTACTTC. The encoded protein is CASRPTGIVVAAQYF.

The CDR3, as DNA: TGTGCCAGTAGTTCGGGTTTCACAGATACGCAGTATTTT. It translates to CASSSGFTDTQYF. The genes are TRBV19 and TRBJ2-3; D is undetermined. The germline gives CDR1 LNHDA, CDR2 SQIVND (reference sequence). V shed 5 bases and J shed 2 bases, with 8 bases lying between them. The CDR3 is made up of 13 amino acids.

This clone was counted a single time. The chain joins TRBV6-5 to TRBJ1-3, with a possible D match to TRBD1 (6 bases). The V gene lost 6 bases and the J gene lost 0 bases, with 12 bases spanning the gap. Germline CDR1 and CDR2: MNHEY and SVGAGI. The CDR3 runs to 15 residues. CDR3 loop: CASRGDTRSGNTIYF. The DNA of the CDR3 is TGTGCCAGCAGGGGGGACACCCGCTCTGGAAACACCATATATTTT.

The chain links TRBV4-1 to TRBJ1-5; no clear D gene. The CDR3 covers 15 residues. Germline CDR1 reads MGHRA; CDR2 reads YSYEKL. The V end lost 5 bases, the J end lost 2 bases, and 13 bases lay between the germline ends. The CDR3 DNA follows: TGCGCCAGCAGCTACCGATCGGCGGGCAATCAGCCCCAGCATTTT. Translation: CASSYRSAGNQPQHF.

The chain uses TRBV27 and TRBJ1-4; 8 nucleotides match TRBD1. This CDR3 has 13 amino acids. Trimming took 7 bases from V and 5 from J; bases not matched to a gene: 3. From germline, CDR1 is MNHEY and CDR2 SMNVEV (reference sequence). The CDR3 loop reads CASMDRVNEKLFF. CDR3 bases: TGTGCCAGCATGGACAGGGTAAATGAAAAACTGTTTTTT.

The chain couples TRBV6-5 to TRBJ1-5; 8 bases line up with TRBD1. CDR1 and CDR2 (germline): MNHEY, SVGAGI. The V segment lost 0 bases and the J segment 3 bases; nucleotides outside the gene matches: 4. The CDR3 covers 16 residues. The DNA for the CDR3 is TGTGCCAGCAGTTACTCGTGGACAGGGAACAATCAGCCCCAGCATTTT. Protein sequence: CASSYSWTGNNQPQHF.

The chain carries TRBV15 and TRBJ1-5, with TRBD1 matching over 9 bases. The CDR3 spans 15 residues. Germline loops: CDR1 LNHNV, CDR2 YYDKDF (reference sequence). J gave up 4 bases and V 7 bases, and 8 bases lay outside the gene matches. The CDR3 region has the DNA TGTGCCACCACCAAAACCGGGACAGGGAATCAGCCCCAGCATTTT. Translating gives CATTKTGTGNQPQHF.

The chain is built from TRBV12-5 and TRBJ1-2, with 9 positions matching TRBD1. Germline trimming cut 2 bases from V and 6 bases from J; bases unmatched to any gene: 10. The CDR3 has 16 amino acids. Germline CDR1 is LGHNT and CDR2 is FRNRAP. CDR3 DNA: TGTGCTAGTGGTTTGTCAAGATGGACAGGGGAAAATGGCTACACCTTC. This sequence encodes CASGLSRWTGENGYTF.

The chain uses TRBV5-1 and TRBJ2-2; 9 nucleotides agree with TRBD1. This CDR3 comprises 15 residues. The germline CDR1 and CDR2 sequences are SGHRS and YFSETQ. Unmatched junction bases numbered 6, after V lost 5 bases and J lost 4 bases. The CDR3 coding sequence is TGCGCCAGCAGTCCGGACAGGGGAGGCACCGGGGAGCTGTTTTTT. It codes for CASSPDRGGTGELFF.

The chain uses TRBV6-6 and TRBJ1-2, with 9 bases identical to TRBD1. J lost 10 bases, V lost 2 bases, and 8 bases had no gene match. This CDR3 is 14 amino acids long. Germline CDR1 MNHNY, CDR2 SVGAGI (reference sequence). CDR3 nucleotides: TGTGCCAGCAGTTACACTTGGACAGGGGAAGACTACACCTTC. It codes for CASSYTWTGEDYTF.

The CDR3 is CASSSYTGNTEAFF. The DNA of the CDR3 is TGTGCCAGCAGTTCTTATACTGGGAACACTGAAGCTTTCTTT. The genes are TRBV28 and TRBJ1-1; D is uncertain. Germline values: CDR1 MDHEN, CDR2 SYDVKM. The V end was cut by 4 bases, the J end by 1 base, with 10 bases between. CDR3 length: 14 residues.

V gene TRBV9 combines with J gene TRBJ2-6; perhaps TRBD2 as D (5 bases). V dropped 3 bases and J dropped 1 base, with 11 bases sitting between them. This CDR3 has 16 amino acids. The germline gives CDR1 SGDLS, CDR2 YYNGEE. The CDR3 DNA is TGTGCCAGCAGCGCACGGGGAGAGTCTGGGGCCAACGTCCTGACTTTC. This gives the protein CASSARGESGANVLTF.

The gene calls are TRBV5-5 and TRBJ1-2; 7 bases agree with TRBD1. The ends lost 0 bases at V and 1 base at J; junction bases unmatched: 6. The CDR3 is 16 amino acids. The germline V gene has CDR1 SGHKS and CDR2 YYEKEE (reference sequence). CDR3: CASSLGGQHINYGYTF. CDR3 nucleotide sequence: TGTGCCAGCAGCTTGGGGGGACAGCACATTAACTATGGCTACACCTTC.

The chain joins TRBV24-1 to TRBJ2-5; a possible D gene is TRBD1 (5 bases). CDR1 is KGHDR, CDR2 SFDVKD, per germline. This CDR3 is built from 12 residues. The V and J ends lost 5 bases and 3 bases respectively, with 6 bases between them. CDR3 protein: CATSAGKETQYF. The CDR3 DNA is TGTGCCACCAGTGCAGGGAAAGAGACCCAGTACTTC.

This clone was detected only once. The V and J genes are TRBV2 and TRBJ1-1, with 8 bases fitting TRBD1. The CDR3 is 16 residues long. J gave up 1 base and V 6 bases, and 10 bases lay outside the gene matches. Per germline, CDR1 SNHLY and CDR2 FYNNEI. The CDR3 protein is CASSFSLTGANTEAFF. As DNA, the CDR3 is TGTGCCAGCAGCTTCTCCCTGACAGGGGCGAACACTGAAGCTTTCTTT.

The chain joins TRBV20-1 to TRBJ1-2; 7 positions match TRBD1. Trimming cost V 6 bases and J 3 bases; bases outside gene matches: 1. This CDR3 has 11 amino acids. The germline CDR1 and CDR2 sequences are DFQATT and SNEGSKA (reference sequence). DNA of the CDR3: TGCAGTGCACAGGGGTACTATGGCTACACCTTC. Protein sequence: CSAQGYYGYTF.

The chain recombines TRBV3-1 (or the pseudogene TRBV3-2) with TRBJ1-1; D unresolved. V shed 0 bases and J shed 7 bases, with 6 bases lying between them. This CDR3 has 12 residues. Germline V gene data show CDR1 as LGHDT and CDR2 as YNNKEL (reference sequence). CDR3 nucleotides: TGTGCCAGCAGCCAAGAAACCTATGAAGCTTTCTTT. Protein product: CASSQETYEAFF.

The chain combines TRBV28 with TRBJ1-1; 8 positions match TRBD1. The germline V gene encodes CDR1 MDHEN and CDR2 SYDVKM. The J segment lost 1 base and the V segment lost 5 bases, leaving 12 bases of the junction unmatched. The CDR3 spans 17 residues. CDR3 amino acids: CASSTPGGKDRNTEAFF. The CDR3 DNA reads TGTGCCAGCAGTACCCCAGGGGGCAAGGACAGGAACACTGAAGCTTTCTTT.

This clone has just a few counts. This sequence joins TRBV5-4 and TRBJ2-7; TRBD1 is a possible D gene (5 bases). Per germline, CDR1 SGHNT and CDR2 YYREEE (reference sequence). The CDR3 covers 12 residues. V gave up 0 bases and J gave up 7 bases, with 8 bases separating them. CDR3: CASSLVGAEQYF. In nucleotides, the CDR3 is TGTGCCAGCAGCTTGGTAGGGGCGGAGCAGTACTTC. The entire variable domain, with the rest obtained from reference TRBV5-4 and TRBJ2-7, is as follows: ETGVTQSPTHLIKTRGQQVTLRCSSQSGHNTVSWYQQALGQGPQFIFQYYREEENGRGNFPPRFSGLQFPNYSSELNVNALELDDSALYLCASSLVGAEQYFGPGTRLTVT.

CDR3 DNA: TGTGCCAGCAGCGCTGGGACTATAGAGACCCAGTACTTC. Its protein is CASSAGTIETQYF. The chain combines TRBV9 with TRBJ2-5; 7 bases are a match to TRBD2. Germline CDR1 SGDLS, CDR2 YYNGEE. The junction had 3 bases not matched to a gene; V was cut back by 3 bases and J by 4 bases. The CDR3 is 13 residues long.

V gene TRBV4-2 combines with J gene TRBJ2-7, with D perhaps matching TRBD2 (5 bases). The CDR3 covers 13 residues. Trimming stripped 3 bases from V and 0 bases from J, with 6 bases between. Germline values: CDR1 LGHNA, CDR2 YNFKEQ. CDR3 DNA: TGTGCCAGCAGCCACGACTACTCCTACGAGCAGTACTTC. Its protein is CASSHDYSYEQYF.

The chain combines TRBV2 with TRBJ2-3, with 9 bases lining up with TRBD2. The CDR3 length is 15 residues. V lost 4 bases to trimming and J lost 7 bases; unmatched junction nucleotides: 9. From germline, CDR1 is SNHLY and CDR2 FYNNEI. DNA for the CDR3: TGTGCCAGCAGTGGCCTTGGCGGGGGGGCACATACGCAGTATTTT. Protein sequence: CASSGLGGGAHTQYF.

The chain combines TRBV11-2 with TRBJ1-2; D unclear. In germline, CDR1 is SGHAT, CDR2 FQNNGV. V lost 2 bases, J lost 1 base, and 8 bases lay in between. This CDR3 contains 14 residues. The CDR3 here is CASSLTRDNYGYTF. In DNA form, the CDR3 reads TGTGCCAGCAGCTTAACGCGAGATAACTATGGCTACACCTTC.

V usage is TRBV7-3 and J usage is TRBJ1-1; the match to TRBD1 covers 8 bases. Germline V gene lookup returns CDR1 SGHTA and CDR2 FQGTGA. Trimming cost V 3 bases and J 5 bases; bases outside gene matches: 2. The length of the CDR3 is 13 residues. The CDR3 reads CASSLTGVTEAFF. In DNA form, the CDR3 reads TGTGCCAGCAGCTTGACAGGGGTTACTGAAGCTTTCTTT.

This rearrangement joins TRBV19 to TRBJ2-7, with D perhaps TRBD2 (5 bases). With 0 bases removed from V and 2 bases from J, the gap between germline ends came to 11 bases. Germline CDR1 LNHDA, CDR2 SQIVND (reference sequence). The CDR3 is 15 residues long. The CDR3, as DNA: TGTGCCAGTAGTATAGAACGGGGTCCTCCCTACGAGCAGTACTTC. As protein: CASSIERGPPYEQYF. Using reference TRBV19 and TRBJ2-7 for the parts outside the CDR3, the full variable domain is DGGITQSPKYLFRKEGQNVTLSCEQNLNHDAMYWYRQDPGQGLRLIYYSQIVNDFQKGDIAEGYSVSREKKESFPLTVTSAQKNPTAFYLCASSIERGPPYEQYFGPGTRLTVT.

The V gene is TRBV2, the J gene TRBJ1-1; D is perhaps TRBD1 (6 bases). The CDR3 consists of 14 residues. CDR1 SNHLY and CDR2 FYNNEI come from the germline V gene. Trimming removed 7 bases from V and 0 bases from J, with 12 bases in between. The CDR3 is CASKGGLMNTEAFF. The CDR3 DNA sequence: TGTGCCAGCAAGGGGGGGTTGATGAACACTGAAGCTTTCTTT.

CDR3 loop: CASSVLSGGSLDTQYF. CDR3 sequence (DNA): TGTGCCAGCAGTGTCCTTAGCGGGGGGTCTCTGGATACGCAGTATTTT. The chain has TRBV2 and TRBJ2-3, with 10 bases identical to TRBD2. The CDR3 contains 16 residues. Germline trimming cut 4 bases from V and 6 bases from J; bases unmatched to any gene: 10. From germline, CDR1 is SNHLY and CDR2 FYNNEI.

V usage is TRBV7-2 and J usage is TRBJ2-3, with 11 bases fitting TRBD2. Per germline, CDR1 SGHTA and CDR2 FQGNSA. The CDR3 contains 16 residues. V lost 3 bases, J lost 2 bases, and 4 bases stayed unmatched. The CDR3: CASSFIAGGITDTQYF. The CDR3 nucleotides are TGTGCCAGCAGCTTTATAGCGGGGGGGATCACAGATACGCAGTATTTT.

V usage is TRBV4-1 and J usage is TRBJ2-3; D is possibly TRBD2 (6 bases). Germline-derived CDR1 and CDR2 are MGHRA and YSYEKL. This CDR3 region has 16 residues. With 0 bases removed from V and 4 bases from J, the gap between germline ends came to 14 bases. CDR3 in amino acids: CASSQDRRGQADTQYF. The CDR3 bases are TGCGCCAGCAGCCAAGATAGGCGGGGTCAGGCAGATACGCAGTATTTT.

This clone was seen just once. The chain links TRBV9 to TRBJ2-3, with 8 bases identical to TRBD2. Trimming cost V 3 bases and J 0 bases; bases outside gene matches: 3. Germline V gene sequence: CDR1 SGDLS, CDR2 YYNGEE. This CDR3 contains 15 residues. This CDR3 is CASSARGGSTDTQYF. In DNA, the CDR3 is TGTGCCAGCAGCGCACGGGGGGGAAGCACAGATACGCAGTATTTT.